This T cell receptor (beta chain) appears in the sequencing data of a study of blood T cell repertoires in COVID-19. TCRdb keeps only in-frame clones here, not all; method: immunoSEQ multiplex PCR. The table lists around 53,000 clones, 87% of them singletons. The CDR3 runs 15 residues. CDR1 SGHRS and CDR2 YFSETQ come from the germline V gene. Losses at the gene ends were 2 bases for V and 5 bases for J; bases not matched to a gene: 9. This clonotype was obtained from a man aged 50 to 59 with acute or convalescent COVID-19. The chain is built from TRBV5-1 and TRBJ1-2, with 7 bases aligning to TRBD1. Sequencing input: peripheral blood. CDR3 in DNA: TGCGCCAGCAGCTTATTAACCGGGACAGAATATGGCTACACCTTC. This sequence encodes CASSLLTGTEYGYTF. Complete variable domain (other parts from reference TRBV5-1 and TRBJ1-2): KAGVTQTPRYLIKTRGQQVTLSCSPISGHRSVSWYQQTPGQGLQFLFEYFSETQRNKGNFPGRFSGRQFSNSRSEMNVSTLELGDSALYLCASSLLTGTEYGYTFGSGTRLTVV.